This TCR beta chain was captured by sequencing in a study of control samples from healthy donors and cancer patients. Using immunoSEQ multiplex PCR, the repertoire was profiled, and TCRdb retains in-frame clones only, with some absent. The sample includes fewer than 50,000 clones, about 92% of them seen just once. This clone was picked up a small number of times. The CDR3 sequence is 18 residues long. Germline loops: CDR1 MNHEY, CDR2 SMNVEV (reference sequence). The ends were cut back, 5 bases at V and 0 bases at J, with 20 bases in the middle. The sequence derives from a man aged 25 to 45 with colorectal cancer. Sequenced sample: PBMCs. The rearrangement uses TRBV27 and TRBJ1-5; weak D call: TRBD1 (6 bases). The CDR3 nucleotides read TGTGCCAGCAGTCCGGGACACCTCCTGGACTATAGCAATCAGCCCCAGCATTTT. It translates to CASSPGHLLDYSNQPQHF.